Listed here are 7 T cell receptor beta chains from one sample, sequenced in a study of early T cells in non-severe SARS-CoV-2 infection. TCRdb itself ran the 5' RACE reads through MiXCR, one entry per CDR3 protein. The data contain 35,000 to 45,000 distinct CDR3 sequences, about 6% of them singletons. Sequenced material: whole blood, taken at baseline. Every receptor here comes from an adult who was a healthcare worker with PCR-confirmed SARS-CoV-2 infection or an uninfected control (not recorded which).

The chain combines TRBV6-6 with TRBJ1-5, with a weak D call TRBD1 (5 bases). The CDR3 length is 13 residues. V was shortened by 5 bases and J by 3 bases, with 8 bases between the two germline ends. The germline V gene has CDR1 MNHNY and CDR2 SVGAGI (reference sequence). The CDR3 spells CASSNGANQPQHF. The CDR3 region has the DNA TGTGCCAGCAGTAACGGGGCCAATCAGCCCCAGCATTTT.

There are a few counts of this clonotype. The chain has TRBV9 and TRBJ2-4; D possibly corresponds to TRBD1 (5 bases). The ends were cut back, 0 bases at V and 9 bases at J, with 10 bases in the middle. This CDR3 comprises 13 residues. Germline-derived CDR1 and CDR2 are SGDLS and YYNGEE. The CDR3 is CASSVEAGSIQYF. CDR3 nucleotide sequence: TGTGCCAGCAGCGTAGAGGCAGGGTCCATTCAGTACTTC.

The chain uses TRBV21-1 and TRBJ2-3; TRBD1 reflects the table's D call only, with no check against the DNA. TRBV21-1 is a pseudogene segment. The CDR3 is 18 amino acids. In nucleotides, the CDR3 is TGTGCCAGCAGCAAAAAAGTAGACAGGGCCCCTGGCACAGATACGCAGTATTTT. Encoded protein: CASSKKVDRAPGTDTQYF.

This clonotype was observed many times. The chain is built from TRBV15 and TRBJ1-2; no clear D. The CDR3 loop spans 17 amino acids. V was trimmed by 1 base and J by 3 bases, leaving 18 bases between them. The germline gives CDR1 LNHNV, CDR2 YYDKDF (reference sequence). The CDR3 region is CATSRAGMGRGDYGYTF. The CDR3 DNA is TGTGCCACCAGCAGAGCGGGTATGGGTCGCGGGGACTATGGCTACACCTTC.

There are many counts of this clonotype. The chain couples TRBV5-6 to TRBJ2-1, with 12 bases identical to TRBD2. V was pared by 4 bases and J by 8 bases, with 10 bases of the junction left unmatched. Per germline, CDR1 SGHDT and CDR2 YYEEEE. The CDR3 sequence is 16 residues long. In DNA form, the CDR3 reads TGTGCCAGCAGCACCCTGACTAGCGGGGGATCGGATGAGCAGTTCTTC. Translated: CASSTLTSGGSDEQFF.

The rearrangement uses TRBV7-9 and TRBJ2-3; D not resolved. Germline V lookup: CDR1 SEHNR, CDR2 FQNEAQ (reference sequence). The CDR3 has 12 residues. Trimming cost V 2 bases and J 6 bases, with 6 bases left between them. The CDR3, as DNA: TGTGCCAGCAGCTTAAGACGGGATACGCAGTATTTT. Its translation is CASSLRRDTQYF.

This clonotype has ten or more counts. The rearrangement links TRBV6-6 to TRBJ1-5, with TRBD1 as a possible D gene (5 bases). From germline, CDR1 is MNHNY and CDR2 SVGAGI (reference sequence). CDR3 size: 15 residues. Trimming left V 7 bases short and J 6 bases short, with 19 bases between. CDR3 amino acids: CASTPAEGATQPQHF. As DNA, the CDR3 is TGTGCCAGCACTCCAGCCGAAGGGGCTACTCAGCCCCAGCATTTT.